Listed here are 19 T cell receptor beta chains from one sample, sequenced in a study of blood T cell repertoires in COVID-19 (dated by TCRdb to the early 2020s). The method behind the library was the immunoSEQ multiplex PCR assay. TCRdb provides this immuneACCESS table in a form limited to in-frame rearrangements. Some clones are lacking; in checked studies, under half of them reflect an unresolved V gene, and why the rest are absent is not known. In this sample the table shows about 270,000 clones, roughly nine tenths of which occur a single time. The ten largest clones represent 3% of the sample. Sequencing was done on a sample of PBMCs or T cells enriched from blood (not recorded which). These receptors were collected from a woman aged 45-59 years who had recovered from COVID-19.

The genes are TRBV9 and TRBJ1-1, with 7 nucleotides matching TRBD1. Germline CDR1 reads SGDLS; CDR2 reads YYNGEE. The CDR3 length is 14 residues. V shed 3 bases and J 4 bases; nucleotides not matched to a gene: 6. The CDR3 nucleotides read TGTGCCAGCAGCGCCGGGGACAGCTTCACTGAAGCTTTCTTT. Its translation: CASSAGDSFTEAFF.

The rearrangement uses TRBV29-1 and TRBJ2-5, with 10 bases lining up with TRBD2. Germline V gives CDR1 SQVTM, CDR2 ANQGSEA. Trimming at V came to 7 bases and at J to 2 bases, leaving 7 bases not matched to a gene. The CDR3 has 14 residues. CDR3 amino acids: CSATSGAAQETQYF. The CDR3 coding sequence is TGCAGCGCCACTAGCGGGGCGGCACAAGAGACCCAGTACTTC.

The V call is TRBV6-2 or TRBV6-3, the J call TRBJ1-3; 9 bases agree with TRBD1. The CDR3 consists of 15 residues. Per germline, CDR1 MNHEY and CDR2 SVGEGT. J gave up 4 bases and V 4 bases, and 5 bases lay outside the gene matches. The CDR3: CASSSGTGSGNTIYF. The CDR3 DNA sequence: TGTGCCAGCAGTTCCGGGACAGGGTCCGGAAACACCATATATTTT.

The chain employs TRBV11-3 and TRBJ2-1; possible D gene TRBD2, 6 bases. The length of the CDR3 is 17 residues. Germline-derived CDR1 and CDR2 are SGHNT and YENEEA. Trimming shortened V by 0 bases and J by 9 bases, and 21 bases separated the two germline ends. This CDR3 is CASSLDHIGASSGEQFF. CDR3 DNA sequence: TGTGCCAGCAGCTTAGATCATATTGGGGCTAGTAGCGGTGAGCAGTTCTTC.

This clone was detected once. V is TRBV4-1 and J is TRBJ1-5; no definite D call. Germline assignment: CDR1 MGHRA and CDR2 YSYEKL. V lost 0 bases to trimming and J lost 3 bases, with 12 bases between them. The CDR3 is made up of 16 amino acids. The CDR3 spells CASSQEGGPNNQPQHF. In DNA, the CDR3 is TGCGCCAGCAGCCAAGAAGGAGGGCCGAACAATCAGCCCCAGCATTTT.

The chain has TRBV9 and TRBJ1-1; no reliable D call. The length of the CDR3 is 15 residues. Germline V gene data show CDR1 as SGDLS and CDR2 as YYNGEE. Deletions cut 0 bases from V and 3 bases from J, with 12 bases between. For the CDR3, the DNA is TGTGCCAGCAGCGTAGTGCCAGGAATTCACACTGAAGCTTTCTTT. Encoded protein: CASSVVPGIHTEAFF.

The chain links TRBV4-2 to TRBJ2-1; D is perhaps TRBD2 (6 bases). V lost 0 bases and J lost 8, with 14 bases in between. The CDR3 runs to 15 residues. From germline, CDR1 is LGHNA and CDR2 YNFKEQ. In DNA form, the CDR3 reads TGTGCCAGCAGCCAAGAACTAACCTCGGGGGATGAGCAGTTCTTC. It yields the protein CASSQELTSGDEQFF.

The V and J genes are TRBV28 and TRBJ2-1, with 7 bases identical to TRBD2. The germline CDR1 and CDR2 sequences are MDHEN and SYDVKM. CDR3 length: 16 amino acids. Trimming took 5 bases from V and 4 from J; bases not matched to a gene: 11. CDR3 amino acids: CASSRGDREVYNEQFF. The CDR3 DNA follows: TGTGCCAGCAGTCGTGGGGATCGGGAGGTTTACAATGAGCAGTTCTTC.

This clone has a single count. J is TRBJ1-2 and V is TRBV6-1; D gene ambiguous. V dropped 2 bases and J dropped 2 bases, with 12 bases sitting between them. Per the germline V gene, CDR1 is MNHNS and CDR2 is SASEGT. There are 15 residues in the CDR3. The CDR3 nucleotides are TGTGCCAGCAGTGAACCGGGAGGATCAAACTATGGCTACACCTTC. The encoded protein is CASSEPGGSNYGYTF.

The rearrangement joins TRBV5-6 to TRBJ2-5, with D perhaps matching TRBD2 (5 bases). Germline V CDR1 and CDR2: SGHDT, YYEEEE. The CDR3 covers 14 residues. V gave up 2 bases and J gave up 2 bases, with 10 bases separating them. CDR3 in DNA: TGTGCCAGCAGCTTTGAACCGGGACAAGAGACCCAGTACTTC. Its translation is CASSFEPGQETQYF.

The chain carries TRBV10-1 and TRBJ2-1; 14 positions agree with TRBD2. CDR1 is WNHNN and CDR2 is SYGVQD in the germline V gene (reference sequence). Germline trimming cut 5 bases from V and 7 bases from J; bases unmatched to any gene: 4. The CDR3 consists of 15 residues. CDR3 protein: CASSYRTSGRNEQFF. CDR3 nucleotide sequence: TGCGCCAGCAGTTATAGGACTAGCGGGAGGAATGAGCAGTTCTTC.

J is TRBJ1-5 and V is TRBV28; D unresolved. CDR1 MDHEN and CDR2 SYDVKM come from the germline V gene. This CDR3 has 15 residues. Trimming removed 2 bases at V and 0 bases at J, with 8 bases between. The CDR3 DNA sequence: TGTGCCAGCAGTTTACAGTCATATAGCAATCAGCCCCAGCATTTT. Its protein product is CASSLQSYSNQPQHF.

This chain uses TRBV19 with TRBJ2-2; 9 positions match TRBD2. The trim removed 3 bases at V and 3 bases at J, leaving 8 bases unmatched. The CDR3 runs to 17 residues. The germline CDR1 and CDR2 sequences are LNHDA and SQIVND (reference sequence). CDR3 DNA: TGTGCCAGTAGTATGATTTCTAGCGGGATATACACCGGGGAGCTGTTTTTT. It is translated as CASSMISSGIYTGELFF.

DNA for the CDR3: TGCAGCGCTGGACAGGGGGCCAGTTACGGCTACACCTTC. Translated: CSAGQGASYGYTF. The chain uses TRBV29-1 and TRBJ1-2; 11 nucleotides align to TRBD1. Germline assignment: CDR1 SQVTM and CDR2 ANQGSEA. This CDR3 has 13 residues. V lost 7 bases and J lost 8; bases outside the gene matches: 9.

V is TRBV5-6 and J is TRBJ2-3, with 7 nucleotides matching TRBD2. V was clipped by 2 bases and J by 3 bases; unmatched bases: 6. This CDR3 region has 15 residues. Germline CDR1 and CDR2: SGHDT and YYEEEE. CDR3 region: CASSFAREQTDTQYF. For the CDR3, the DNA is TGTGCCAGCAGCTTCGCGCGGGAGCAGACAGATACGCAGTATTTT.

The chain recombines TRBV19 with TRBJ2-1, with 7 bases fitting TRBD2. The CDR3 loop spans 14 amino acids. Looked up from germline, CDR1 is LNHDA and CDR2 is SQIVND (reference sequence). The ends lost 4 bases at V and 7 bases at J; junction bases unmatched: 7. The CDR3 bases are TGTGCCAGTAGTAAGAGCGGGATTTGGAATGAGCAGTTCTTC. This gives the protein CASSKSGIWNEQFF.

The chain carries TRBV7-2 and TRBJ1-2; 8 bases are a match to TRBD1. V shed 1 base, J shed 5 bases, and the junction held 9 bases outside the gene matches. Per the germline V gene, CDR1 is SGHTA and CDR2 is FQGNSA. CDR3 length: 16 amino acids. CDR3 sequence reads: CASSLVGQGARYGYTF. CDR3 sequence (DNA): TGTGCCAGCAGCTTAGTGGGGCAGGGGGCGCGATATGGCTACACCTTC.

J is TRBJ1-3 and V is TRBV28, with a weak D call TRBD1 (5 bases). Between the trimmed V and J ends, which lost 2 bases and 8 bases, there was a span of 13 bases. Germline V gene data show CDR1 as MDHEN and CDR2 as SYDVKM. The CDR3 has 14 amino acids. CDR3 in DNA: TGTGCCAGCAGTTTAAGGCAGGGAATGCACACCATATATTTT. Residues: CASSLRQGMHTIYF.

This rearrangement joins TRBV29-1 to TRBJ1-1, with TRBD1 identical over 7 bases. The CDR3 is 15 residues long. J gave up 0 bases and V 6 bases, and 10 bases lay outside the gene matches. Germline assignment: CDR1 SQVTM and CDR2 ANQGSEA. The CDR3 DNA sequence: TGCAGCGTCGCTTGGGACAGAAACTTGAACACTGAAGCTTTCTTT. This codes for CSVAWDRNLNTEAFF.